This T cell receptor beta chain is from a study of long-term antiretroviral therapy in people with HIV. The wider study: By about a decade, the earliest samples predate the 2015 immediate-ART recommendation.

Between the trimmed V and J ends, which lost 0 bases and 6 bases, there was a span of 15 bases. The CDR3 covers 15 residues. Germline V lookup: CDR1 MNHEY, CDR2 SVGAGI. Participants who had HIV were, without exception, treated in the United States. immunoSEQ v3.0 was run at survey level. TCRdb's copy holds only in-frame clones and misses some; the assay was immunoSEQ multiplex PCR. The profile shows under 50,000 clones, approximately 86% of them singletons. The TCR was taken from a woman between 18 and 30 years old with HIV. This specimen was unsorted PBMCs, taken just before starting antiretroviral therapy. The chain joins TRBV6-5 to TRBJ2-7, with D possibly TRBD2 on 5 matching bases. CDR3 DNA: TGTGCCAGCAGTTACTCCCCCCACGCCCGGGGCGAGCAGTACTTC. Its translation is CASSYSPHARGEQYF.